Below, 16 T cell receptor beta chains from the same sample are listed, as sequenced in a study of T cell repertoires in cytomegalovirus infection. TCRdb processed the reads anew with MiXCR; each CDR3 protein has one entry. The table shows 200,000 to 300,000 distinct CDR3 sequences, with roughly an eighth occurring only once. The sequencing input was PBMCs. The receptors here all came from a human donor in good health (CMV status not recorded). Some clones in this sample may be carry-over from other donors' samples.

The chain links TRBV23-1 to TRBJ2-3, with TRBD1 matching 8 bases. TRBV23-1 is treated as an ORF (open reading frame) with a function not yet certain. With 3 bases clipped from V and 4 bases from J, the junction kept 15 bases outside the gene matches. This CDR3 is 18 amino acids long. The CDR3 nucleotides read TGCGCCAGCAGTCAGTCCCTTCTACAGGGGGAAGAGGCAGATACGCAGTATTTT. Protein product: CASSQSLLQGEEADTQYF.

This clonotype was counted at least ten times. The rearrangement uses TRBV7-2 and TRBJ2-4, with 10 bases identical to TRBD1. J was trimmed by 11 bases and V by 6 bases; bases with no gene match: 13. CDR3 size: 15 residues. Germline assignment: CDR1 SGHTA and CDR2 FQGNSA. The CDR3 protein is CASSYERTGGGVQYF. CDR3 bases: TGTGCCAGCAGTTATGAAAGGACAGGGGGAGGCGTTCAGTACTTC.

This clonotype was seen only a few times. The rearrangement joins TRBV5-1 to TRBJ2-2; D gene ambiguous. Germline V gene lookup returns CDR1 SGHRS and CDR2 YFSETQ. The CDR3 consists of 14 residues. V was shortened by 0 bases and J by 0 bases, with 3 bases between the two germline ends. CDR3: CASSLDANTGELFF. The CDR3 nucleotides are TGCGCCAGCAGCTTGGATGCGAACACCGGGGAGCTGTTTTTT.

This clonotype came up a few times. The rearrangement links TRBV10-3 to TRBJ1-1; D not certain. The CDR3 runs to 14 residues. Trimming shortened V by 1 base and J by 2 bases, and 8 bases separated the two germline ends. Germline CDR1 ENHRY, CDR2 SYGVKD. The DNA for the CDR3 is TGTGCCATCAGTGAGTTAGACGGAAACACTGAAGCTTTCTTT. Protein: CAISELDGNTEAFF.

This chain links TRBV14 with TRBJ2-1, with 9 nucleotides matching TRBD2. Germline values: CDR1 SGHDN, CDR2 FVKESK. Trimming at V came to 4 bases and at J to 4 bases, leaving 14 bases not matched to a gene. This CDR3 has 18 residues. The CDR3 coding sequence is TGTGCCAGCAGCCTCCCCTATACCCTAGCGGGACAATACAATGAGCAGTTCTTC. This codes for CASSLPYTLAGQYNEQFF.

The chain couples TRBV4-3 to TRBJ1-5; possibly TRBD1 for D (5 bases). CDR3 length: 14 residues. V lost 0 bases to trimming and J lost 5 bases, with 8 bases between them. Germline-derived CDR1 and CDR2 are LGHNA and YSLEER. The CDR3 here is CASSQEGVDQPQHF. As DNA, the CDR3 is TGCGCCAGCAGCCAAGAAGGGGTCGATCAGCCCCAGCATTTT.

This clonotype is a singleton in its sample. A read error may be the cause here, since a much bigger clone is one base away. The chain combines TRBV4-1 with TRBJ2-1; 7 bases map to TRBD1. Germline-derived CDR1 and CDR2 are MGHRA and YSYEKL. This CDR3 region has 17 residues. The CDR3 region has the DNA TGCGCCAGCAGCCGGGAGCCCGGAGGACAGGTCGGTAATGGGCAGTTCTTC. It translates to CASSREPGGQVGNGQFF.

V is TRBV5-1 and J is TRBJ2-5; tentatively, D is TRBD2 (5 bases). This CDR3 region has 15 residues. V was shortened by 1 base and J by 5 bases, with 15 bases between the two germline ends. CDR1 SGHRS and CDR2 YFSETQ come from the germline V gene. The CDR3 reads CASSLSPLVQETQYF. CDR3 coding DNA: TGCGCCAGCAGCTTGAGTCCACTAGTTCAGGAGACCCAGTACTTC.

This clonotype was counted between two and nine times. The V gene is TRBV5-1, the J gene TRBJ2-5, with 10 bases lining up with TRBD1. Germline CDR1 is SGHRS and CDR2 is YFSETQ. CDR3 length: 16 amino acids. V was pared by 4 bases and J by 1 base, with 7 bases of the junction left unmatched. The CDR3, as DNA: TGCGCCAGCAGCAGAGGGGACAGGGGCTTCCAAGAGACCCAGTACTTC. Amino acids: CASSRGDRGFQETQYF.

The rearrangement uses TRBV5-1 and TRBJ1-1; D remains unclear. This CDR3 region has 15 residues. The V end was cut by 5 bases, the J end by 3 bases, with 17 bases between. Germline CDR1 reads SGHRS; CDR2 reads YFSETQ. CDR3 loop: CASRRSGFGDTEAFF. As DNA, the CDR3 is TGCGCCAGCAGAAGGTCCGGGTTTGGGGACACTGAAGCTTTCTTT.

This chain joins TRBV12-3 or TRBV12-4 and TRBJ2-2, with D possibly being TRBD2 (6 bases). The CDR3 is 14 amino acids. V was pared by 8 bases and J by 5 bases, with 15 bases between. Here the CDR3 reads CASRPGRLTGELFF. CDR3 in DNA: TGTGCCAGCCGCCCCGGGAGACTTACCGGGGAGCTGTTTTTT.

This rearrangement joins TRBV28 to TRBJ2-1, with a weak D call TRBD2 (6 bases). V was pared by 3 bases and J by 0 bases, with 12 bases between. Germline assignment: CDR1 MDHEN and CDR2 SYDVKM. The CDR3 is 16 residues long. The CDR3 sequence: CASSFPGRSSYNEQFF. CDR3 nucleotides: TGTGCCAGCAGTTTCCCGGGGAGGAGCTCCTACAATGAGCAGTTCTTC.

Details on this clonotype: A clone one base away is much larger, so this may be a read error. The V and J genes are TRBV28 and TRBJ1-4; D is possibly TRBD1 (5 bases). This CDR3 is 16 amino acids long. The germline gives CDR1 MDHEN, CDR2 SYDVKM. The CDR3 DNA reads TGTGGCAGCACTGAATCCGGGACGGACTATAATGAAAAACTGTTTTTT. Its translation is CGSTESGTDYNEKLFF.

This clonotype was detected ten times or more. The chain is built from TRBV7-2 and TRBJ2-1; 8 nucleotides line up with TRBD2. V lost 4 bases, J lost 7 bases, and 9 bases stayed unmatched. The CDR3 runs to 15 residues. CDR1 and CDR2 from the germline V gene are SGHTA and FQGNSA. Here the CDR3 reads CASSSVRGGRNEQFF. The CDR3 DNA is TGTGCCAGCAGCTCAGTCCGGGGGGGCCGTAATGAGCAGTTCTTC.

This clonotype was found a few times. The CDR3 sequence: CSAYTSGQETQYF. The CDR3 DNA sequence: TGCAGCGCATATACTAGCGGCCAAGAGACCCAGTACTTC. The V call is TRBV29-1, the J call TRBJ2-5, with TRBD2 matching over 8 bases. Germline V gene sequence: CDR1 SQVTM, CDR2 ANQGSEA. Unmatched junction bases numbered 5, after V lost 7 bases and J lost 1 base. This CDR3 has 13 amino acids.

Concerning this clonotype itself: Possible read error: a much larger clone is one base away. The CDR3, as DNA: TGTGCCAGTAGTATAGTACGGGATCCCCCCTACAATGAGCAGTTCTTC. This gives the protein CASSIVRDPPYNEQFF. The chain has TRBV19 and TRBJ2-1, with TRBD2 as a possible D gene (5 bases). CDR1 and CDR2 (germline): LNHDA, SQIVND (reference sequence). Trimming left V 1 base short and J 2 bases short, with 12 bases between. The CDR3 runs 16 residues.